This paragraph reports one TCR beta chain. As yet, its antigen is unknown. These data originate in a study of cytomegalovirus exposure and HLA in healthy donors. The CDR3 spans 14 residues. Germline V gene lookup returns CDR1 LGHNA and CDR2 YSLEER. The V gene lost 1 base and the J gene lost 5 bases, with 9 bases spanning the gap. Researchers ran the PCR with 60 Vbeta and 13 Jbeta primers. Clones were read by immunoSEQ multiplex PCR, and TCRdb kept only the in-frame ones, dropping some. In the table there are 170,000 or so clones, 75% to 85% of which are singletons. Overall study findings and caveats: Some TCR beta chains (roughly 160 of them) were listed as cytomegalovirus-associated. Earlier results showed most TCR beta V segments being productive about 90% or about 30% of the time.

This clonotype was sampled from a man younger than 45 in good health and CMV-seropositive. The genes are TRBV4-3 and TRBJ1-3; the D gene is possibly TRBD1 (5 bases). Sequencing was done on a sample of PBMCs. For the CDR3, the DNA is TGCGCCAGCAGCCAAGCAGGGTTTCGAAACACCATATATTTT. Amino acids: CASSQAGFRNTIYF.